This TCR beta chain was sequenced for a study of T cells after yellow fever vaccination. Overall study: SMART-Seq v4 Ultra Low Input handled preparation of low-cell-number fractions.

TCRdb analysed the 5' RACE reads with MiXCR anew, one entry per CDR3 protein. The repertoire has hundreds of thousands of distinct CDR3 sequences, 8.7% of them found once; the top ten carry approximately 19%. This CDR3 spans 15 amino acids. V dropped 5 bases and J dropped 1 base, with 11 bases sitting between them. Germline CDR1 SGHTA, CDR2 FQGNSA. Study outcomes and limitations: Reappearance after the booster was observed for most primary-vaccination clones (roughly 97% CD4, roughly 90% CD8).

This clonotype was seen only a few times. Its antigen is currently unknown. The TCR was taken from a man between 18 and 29 years old who received the YFV17D yellow fever vaccine. The chain uses TRBV7-2 and TRBJ2-2; D gene uncertain. The starting material was PBMCs, obtained on the day of the first yellow fever vaccination. The CDR3, as DNA: TGTGCCAGCAGCCCAGACCCTCAGAACACCGGGGAGCTGTTTTTT. Protein product: CASSPDPQNTGELFF. The variable domain in full, with the rest retrieved from reference TRBV7-2 and TRBJ2-2, is GAGVSQSPSNKVTEKGKDVELRCDPISGHTALYWYRQSLGQGLEFLIYFQGNSAPDKSGLPSDRFSAERTGGSVSTLTIQRTQQEDSAVYLCASSPDPQNTGELFFGEGSRLTVL.